This TCR beta chain was profiled in a study of blood T cell repertoires in COVID-19. This table comes from immunoSEQ multiplex PCR, and its TCRdb copy is limited to in-frame clones, with some not included. The table has 85,000 to 95,000 clones, 90% to 95% seen once; the top ten hold roughly 3.9%. J gave up 0 bases and V 10 bases, and 5 bases lay outside the gene matches. The CDR3 consists of 13 residues. Per the germline V gene, CDR1 is MNHEY and CDR2 is SVGAGI. This clonotype was obtained from a woman aged 50 to 60 in a cohort sampled during active COVID-19. The V gene is TRBV6-5, the J gene TRBJ2-7; the match to TRBD1 covers 8 bases. Specimen: peripheral blood. The chain's CDR3 is CATSQGVSYEQYF. The CDR3 bases are TGTGCCACCTCACAGGGGGTCTCCTACGAGCAGTACTTC.